There are a few counts of the clone carrying this TCR beta chain. Its specificity is not known. The PCR was carried out with 60 Vbeta primers and 13 Jbeta primers. Some clones are missing from TCRdb's copy, which holds only in-frame ones; the method was immunoSEQ multiplex PCR. The sample consists of a few hundred thousand clones, approximately 80% of them appearing once. These data belong to a study of cytomegalovirus exposure and HLA in healthy donors. Study-level findings and limits: Published work reported that the classifier diagnosed cytomegalovirus status with high specificity and sensitivity. Accurate HLA-A and HLA-B prediction from TCR beta sequences was reported for most subjects. Specific recognition of CMV antigens was confirmed in vitro for a few chains (all CMV-associated). Usually a TCR sequence was rare, but some public TCRs were found in many donors.

The receptor's source is a girl aged 2 to 10 in good health and CMV-seronegative. The sequenced material came from PBMCs.

The CDR3 DNA sequence: TGTGCCAGCAGCCAAGACACAACCTCTGGGGCCAACGTCCTGACTTTC. As protein: CASSQDTTSGANVLTF. The rearrangement joins TRBV4-2 to TRBJ2-6; D is unresolved. CDR1 is LGHNA and CDR2 is YNFKEQ in the germline V gene. Trimming removed 0 bases from V and 0 bases from J, with 6 bases in between. This CDR3 has 16 residues.